The subject of this entry is one T cell receptor beta chain. Its antigen is as yet unknown. Researchers amplified the TCR beta CDR3 regions from RNA transcripts. The HTBI primer set drove a first-round RT-PCR of the TCR CDR3. TCRdb independently ran MiXCR on the multiplex PCR reads; one entry per CDR3 protein. The sample lists about 500,000 distinct CDR3 sequences, 16% occurring once. These data originate in a study of T cells in Graves' hyperthyroidism and ophthalmopathy. Approximately 9.3 ml of fresh peripheral blood supplied the PBMCs. The length of the CDR3 is 18 residues. V lost 1 base and J lost 2, with 15 bases in between. Overall study results and limits: From stable hyperthyroidism, ophthalmopathy was set apart by a 13 V-J model.

The clonotype comes from a woman in her twenties or thirties with Graves' ophthalmopathy. J is TRBJ2-6 and V is TRBV12-3 or TRBV12-4, with D possibly matching TRBD2 (5 bases). The sample comprised blood. The CDR3 coding sequence is TGTGCCAGCAGTTTAGGAGGGCCGGGGATCCCTGGGGCCAACGTCCTGACTTTC. The encoded protein is CASSLGGPGIPGANVLTF.